This T cell receptor beta chain was captured in a study of human T cells and chemical hapten exposure. TCRdb independently ran MiXCR on the RACE reads; one entry per CDR3 protein. The sample contains about 110,000 distinct CDR3 sequences, 9% to 9.5% of which appear only once. As for time point: patch test 2, 6 weeks after DPC sensitization. Regarding treatment: therapeutic diphenylcyclopropenone sensitization with weekly scalp DPC. Investigators collected blood before applying each patch test. Trimming shortened V by 2 bases and J by 1 base, and 9 bases separated the two germline ends. CDR3 length: 14 amino acids. The germline gives CDR1 SGHRS, CDR2 YFSETQ. This clonotype was observed at least ten times.

Material: whole blood, obtained in connection with sensitization to the hapten diphenylcyclopropenone (DPC). The sequence was obtained from a middle-aged woman with alopecia areata. Some clones in this sample may be carry-over from other donors' samples. The rearrangement links TRBV5-1 to TRBJ2-5, with D possibly TRBD1 on 5 matching bases. In DNA form, the CDR3 reads TGCGCCAGCAGCTTCGGACATCCCCAAGAGACCCAGTACTTC. It encodes CASSFGHPQETQYF.